Listed below are T cell receptor beta chains from one sample, sequenced in a study of T cell responses to AZD1222 COVID-19 vaccine. Sequencing used immunoSEQ multiplex PCR; TCRdb keeps in-frame clones, though not all of them. The sample lists approximately 120,000 clones, about 88% occurring once. The input for sequencing was peripheral blood, taken on day 0 of AZD1222 vaccination. These receptor sequences come from an adult in good health. Both conserved end residues are part of each CDR3. The order of the fields is CDR3 DNA, CDR3 protein, clone size, V gene, J gene, CDR3 length, D gene. D genes are given only for firm matches. A row's size may be missing; if present it is once, few, many or a size class.

CDR3nt: TGTGCCAGCAGCCTGGGTAAGGGCAATCAGCCCCAGCATTTT
CDR3aa: CASSLGKGNQPQHF
abundance: NA
v_gene: TRBV7-2
j_gene: TRBJ1-5
len: 14
d_gene: NA

CDR3nt: TGTGCCAGCAGTTACAGCGGAGGTGAGCAGTTCTTC
CDR3aa: CASSYSGGEQFF
abundance: NA
v_gene: TRBV6-5
j_gene: TRBJ2-1
len: 12
d_gene: NA

CDR3nt: TGTGCCAGCAGCTTAAGTCGCGGGACCGGGGAGCTGTTTTTT
CDR3aa: CASSLSRGTGELFF
abundance: few
v_gene: TRBV7-3
j_gene: TRBJ2-2
len: 14
d_gene: NA

CDR3nt: TGTGCCAGCAGCTTCCGGGGTTGGGACACTGAAGCTTTCTTT
CDR3aa: CASSFRGWDTEAFF
abundance: NA
v_gene: TRBV7-2
j_gene: TRBJ1-1
len: 14
d_gene: NA

CDR3nt: TGCGCCAGCAGCTCGACAGGGGTGATTAACACCGGGGAGCTGTTTTTT
CDR3aa: CASSSTGVINTGELFF
abundance: few
v_gene: TRBV5-1
j_gene: TRBJ2-2
len: 16
d_gene: TRBD1

CDR3nt: TGTGCCAGCAGTCCGACGGGGAGTCGAATGAACACTGAAGCTTTCTTT
CDR3aa: CASSPTGSRMNTEAFF
abundance: NA
v_gene: TRBV27
j_gene: TRBJ1-1
len: 16
d_gene: NA

CDR3nt: TGTGCCAGCAGCTTATTCGGGGCTGGCTACACCTTC
CDR3aa: CASSLFGAGYTF
abundance: NA
v_gene: TRBV7-9
j_gene: TRBJ1-2
len: 12
d_gene: NA

CDR3nt: TGTGCCAGCAGCCAAGGGGAAAAACTGTTTTTT
CDR3aa: CASSQGEKLFF
abundance: NA
v_gene: TRBV3-1/TRBV3-2
j_gene: TRBJ1-4
len: 11
d_gene: NA

CDR3nt: TGTGCCAGCAGTAGGAACAGGGCGAACACTGAAGCTTTCTTT
CDR3aa: CASSRNRANTEAFF
abundance: NA
v_gene: TRBV28
j_gene: TRBJ1-1
len: 14
d_gene: NA

CDR3nt: TGTGCCATCACGGGGACAGGGTTCAACAATGAGCAGTTCTTC
CDR3aa: CAITGTGFNNEQFF
abundance: NA
v_gene: TRBV10-3
j_gene: TRBJ2-1
len: 14
d_gene: TRBD1

CDR3nt: TGTGCCATCAGTGGAGGGGGCTATGGCTACACCTTC
CDR3aa: CAISGGGYGYTF
abundance: once
v_gene: TRBV10-3
j_gene: TRBJ1-2
len: 12
d_gene: NA

CDR3nt: TGTGCCAGCAACGGGGGTATAGAGCAGTACTTC
CDR3aa: CASNGGIEQYF
abundance: NA
v_gene: TRBV2
j_gene: TRBJ2-7
len: 11
d_gene: NA

CDR3nt: TGTGCCAGCACCGACAGCGGGGGCTCCTACAATGAGCAGTTCTTC
CDR3aa: CASTDSGGSYNEQFF
abundance: NA
v_gene: TRBV9
j_gene: TRBJ2-1
len: 15
d_gene: TRBD2